The 15 T cell receptor beta chains given below trace back to one sample, sequenced in a study of a mutant IDH1 vaccine in newly diagnosed glioma. Time point given: baseline, week 1 (first vaccination visit). This sample's treatment: pre-vaccination baseline after standard-of-care therapy. The method was immunoSEQ multiplex PCR; TCRdb's version includes in-frame clones alone and lacks a portion of them. The sample carries tens of thousands of clones, 91% recorded once. The specimen was PBMCs, collected from a glioma patient treated with radiotherapy, temozolomide or both. These receptors all come from a man aged 50-60 years with glioma.

This clone showed up just once. This chain links TRBV30 with TRBJ2-7; a weak D match, TRBD2 (6 bases). CDR3 length: 16 amino acids. With 2 bases removed from V and 2 bases from J, the gap between germline ends came to 19 bases. Looked up from germline, CDR1 is GTSNPN and CDR2 is SVGIG (reference sequence). The CDR3 here is CAWSHIGGLGPYEQYF. CDR3 DNA sequence: TGTGCCTGGAGTCACATTGGGGGACTCGGACCCTACGAGCAGTACTTC.

DNA of the CDR3: TGCAGTGCTACGAAGGGTGACGAGCAGTACTTC. Its protein product is CSATKGDEQYF. The chain carries TRBV20-1 and TRBJ2-7; no reliable D call. Trimming pared 4 bases from V and 5 bases from J, leaving 9 bases between. Germline V gene lookup returns CDR1 DFQATT and CDR2 SNEGSKA (reference sequence). The CDR3 is 11 residues long.

The chain is built from TRBV4-3 and TRBJ1-3; 7 bases agree with TRBD1. In germline, CDR1 is LGHNA, CDR2 YSLEER. CDR3 length equals 16 residues. With V trimmed by 0 bases and J by 4 bases, 6 bases remained unmatched. The DNA for the CDR3 is TGCGCCAGCAGCCAAGATGGGGGACAGCCGGGAAACACCATATATTTT. Its protein is CASSQDGGQPGNTIYF.

V usage is TRBV6-4 and J usage is TRBJ1-6, with D hard to call. Trimming took off 2 bases at V and 7 bases at J, with 9 bases between the two ends. Germline CDR1 and CDR2: MRHNA and SNTAGT. The CDR3 is 14 amino acids. The CDR3 reads CASSDGRRNSPLHF. The CDR3 nucleotides are TGTGCCAGCAGTGACGGAAGGCGCAATTCACCCCTCCACTTT.

The V call is TRBV9, the J call TRBJ2-2; the match to TRBD1 covers 8 bases. The CDR3 length is 17 residues. V lost 1 base and J lost 0; bases outside the gene matches: 5. Looked up from germline, CDR1 is SGDLS and CDR2 is YYNGEE. The DNA for the CDR3 is TGTGCCAGCAGCGTACCCAGGGGGCCCACGAACACCGGGGAGCTGTTTTTT. Encoded protein: CASSVPRGPTNTGELFF.

The chain links TRBV5-1 to TRBJ1-2, with D perhaps TRBD1 (6 bases). The CDR3 runs to 16 residues. Trimming removed 5 bases at V and 2 bases at J, with 19 bases between. Germline V gene lookup returns CDR1 SGHRS and CDR2 YFSETQ. CDR3 region: CASSLSGQQNNYGYTF. The CDR3 DNA is TGCGCCAGCAGTTTATCGGGACAACAAAACAACTATGGCTACACCTTC.

The chain couples TRBV6-5 to TRBJ1-5, with TRBD1 identical over 7 bases. With V trimmed by 6 bases and J by 8 bases, 10 bases remained unmatched. Per the germline V gene, CDR1 is MNHEY and CDR2 is SVGAGI. This CDR3 spans 14 amino acids. This CDR3 is CASSRTGLVEPQHF. For the CDR3, the DNA is TGTGCCAGCAGCCGGACAGGCTTGGTTGAGCCCCAGCATTTT.

The chain uses TRBV4-1 and TRBJ2-7; weak D call: TRBD1 (6 bases). From germline, CDR1 is MGHRA and CDR2 YSYEKL. V was cut by 4 bases and J by 6 bases, with 19 bases left in between. The CDR3 is 15 residues long. Here the CDR3 DNA reads TGCGCCAGCAGCCGGACGGACAGTAGTTTGGGCGAGCAGTACTTC. Its translation is CASSRTDSSLGEQYF.

The chain couples TRBV27 to TRBJ2-2, with a possible D match to TRBD2 (5 bases). The germline V gene encodes CDR1 MNHEY and CDR2 SMNVEV (reference sequence). The V end was cut by 0 bases, the J end by 6 bases, with 20 bases between. This CDR3 contains 18 residues. For the CDR3, the DNA is TGTGCCAGCAGTTTATCTCCGGACCCCTTAGCGCGGGCCGGGGAGCTGTTTTTT. Its translation: CASSLSPDPLARAGELFF.

V gene TRBV5-5 combines with J gene TRBJ1-2, with D perhaps TRBD1 (5 bases). This CDR3 is 13 amino acids long. The germline CDR1 and CDR2 sequences are SGHKS and YYEKEE (reference sequence). Trimming took 0 bases from V and 2 from J, leaving 5 bases between them. The CDR3: CASSLDRNYGYTF. Written as DNA, the CDR3 is TGTGCCAGCAGCTTGGACAGGAACTATGGCTACACCTTC.

The chain couples TRBV4-1 to TRBJ2-1; 14 bases align to TRBD2. The CDR3 runs to 16 residues. V lost 4 bases to trimming and J lost 8 bases; unmatched junction nucleotides: 7. Germline V lookup: CDR1 MGHRA, CDR2 YSYEKL. The CDR3 reads CASSRPTSGGAHEQFF. The DNA for the CDR3 is TGCGCCAGCAGCCGTCCGACTAGCGGGGGGGCCCATGAGCAGTTCTTC.

This rearrangement joins TRBV5-6 to TRBJ1-2; tentative D call: TRBD1 (6 bases). This CDR3 spans 15 amino acids. Germline CDR1 SGHDT, CDR2 YYEEEE. With 4 bases removed from V and 5 bases from J, the gap between germline ends came to 18 bases. CDR3 residues: CASSRGGRDQYGYTF. The CDR3, as DNA: TGTGCCAGCAGCCGGGGGGGCAGGGACCAATATGGCTACACCTTC.

This clone has more than one count but fewer than ten. V gene TRBV5-4 combines with J gene TRBJ2-5, with D perhaps matching TRBD1 (6 bases). Trimming took off 0 bases at V and 3 bases at J, with 12 bases between the two ends. CDR3 length: 15 residues. The germline gives CDR1 SGHNT, CDR2 YYREEE (reference sequence). The CDR3 region has the DNA TGTGCCAGCAGCTTGGGAGGGGGAAGCGAAGAGACCCAGTACTTC. As protein: CASSLGGGSEETQYF. Complete variable domain (other parts from reference TRBV5-4 and TRBJ2-5): ETGVTQSPTHLIKTRGQQVTLRCSSQSGHNTVSWYQQALGQGPQFIFQYYREEENGRGNFPPRFSGLQFPNYSSELNVNALELDDSALYLCASSLGGGSEETQYFGPGTRLLVL.

V gene TRBV5-1 combines with J gene TRBJ2-2, with D unresolved. Germline CDR1 is SGHRS and CDR2 is YFSETQ. Trimming removed 0 bases at V and 4 bases at J, with 4 bases between. This CDR3 is 13 amino acids long. The CDR3 DNA sequence: TGCGCCAGCAGCTTGGTTCCCACCGGGGAGCTGTTTTTT. This codes for CASSLVPTGELFF.

V is TRBV6-5 and J is TRBJ1-2; 7 nucleotides align to TRBD1. The CDR3 length is 16 residues. V was pared by 4 bases and J by 7 bases, with 15 bases of the junction left unmatched. Germline-derived CDR1 and CDR2 are MNHEY and SVGAGI. CDR3 in amino acids: CASSLRKRDRLGGYTF. The CDR3 bases are TGTGCCAGCAGTTTGAGGAAAAGGGACAGACTGGGTGGCTACACCTTC.